The clone carrying this T cell receptor beta chain was counted at least ten times. Its antigen is undetermined. Germline CDR1 SGHTA, CDR2 FQGTGA. CDR3 length: 16 amino acids. The V end lost 4 bases, the J end lost 1 base, and 13 bases lay between the germline ends. This entry is derived from a study of T cell repertoires in cytomegalovirus infection. Study at large: Matching HLA type, along with CMV infection, was indicated by public TCR beta signatures. Study conclusions and caveats: Pooled public TCR beta family frequency picked out CMV carriers with the relevant HLA. The ex vivo response was dominated by HLA-C-restricted CMV-specific TCR beta clonotypes.

TCRdb reprocessed the reads via MiXCR and lists one record per CDR3 protein. The data contain some 320,000 distinct CDR3 sequences, over 7.5% of them singletons. Sequenced: PBMCs. The rearrangement links TRBV7-3 to TRBJ2-2; possible D gene TRBD2, 5 bases. This receptor was identified in a human donor in good health (CMV status not recorded). Some clones in this sample may be carry-over from other donors' samples. CDR3: CASSSEERRNTGELFF. CDR3 nucleotide sequence: TGTGCCAGCAGCTCTGAGGAGCGGAGGAACACCGGGGAGCTGTTTTTT.